This is a list of T cell receptor beta chains from one sample in a study of cytomegalovirus exposure and HLA in healthy donors. TCRdb keeps only in-frame clones here, not all; method: immunoSEQ multiplex PCR. This table has some 140,000 clones, roughly 86% appearing once. The sequenced sample was PBMCs. The receptors here all came from a woman in her thirties in good health and CMV-seronegative. The CDR3 runs from the conserved cysteine through the conserved F or W. A D gene is named only where the DNA matches it firmly. Clone size is not always given. Where it is, it says once, few, many or a class for expanded clones.

D gene,V gene,J gene,clone size,CDR3 DNA,CDR3 protein
-,TRBV2,TRBJ1-1,-,TGTGCCAGCAGTGATGACTCGGGGAACACTGAAGCTTTCTTT,CASSDDSGNTEAFF
-,TRBV5-4,TRBJ2-5,once,TGTGCCAGCAGCTTGGAGCGGGGGACAGAGGGGGAGACCCAGTACTTC,CASSLERGTEGETQYF
-,TRBV2,TRBJ1-1,few,TGTGCCAGCAGTGATCCCCGCGACAGCTCGAACACTGAAGCTTTCTTT,CASSDPRDSSNTEAFF
-,TRBV5-4,TRBJ2-1,-,TGTGCCAGCAGCTTGGTCCCTAACAATGAGCAGTTCTTC,CASSLVPNNEQFF
TRBD1,TRBV6-5,TRBJ1-2,-,TGTGCCAGCATCTCACTCGCGGGACAGAGCTATGGCTACACCTTC,CASISLAGQSYGYTF
TRBD2,TRBV27,TRBJ2-1,-,TGTGCCAGCAGTTTATATTTCCCTAGCGGGGTAGGCAATGAGCAGTTCTTC,CASSLYFPSGVGNEQFF
-,TRBV6-5,TRBJ2-1,-,TGTGCCAGCAGTTACTCGGGTCAGGGAGGCTACAATGAGCAGTTCTTC,CASSYSGQGGYNEQFF
-,TRBV7-7,TRBJ2-1,-,TGTGCCAGCAGCAAAGCATTTAGGGGCGATGAGCAGTTCTTC,CASSKAFRGDEQFF
-,TRBV7-9,TRBJ2-7,-,TGTGCCAGCAGCTTAGCAGGCCCCCCGGGCGAGCAGTACTTC,CASSLAGPPGEQYF
TRBD2,TRBV6-5,TRBJ2-3,-,TGTGCCAGCAGGGAGGCGGGGGGTCAGGGTACGCAGTATTTT,CASREAGGQGTQYF
-,TRBV9,TRBJ2-1,-,TGTGCCAGCAGCGCCCTTACTAGTTCGCAGTTCTTC,CASSALTSSQFF
TRBD1,TRBV10-2,TRBJ1-3,-,TGCGCCAGCAGAGGACAGGGTTCGGGAAACACCATATATTTT,CASRGQGSGNTIYF
-,TRBV20-1,TRBJ2-3,many,TGCAGTGCCTCTAGCACAGATACGCAGTATTTT,CSASSTDTQYF
TRBD2,TRBV7-2,TRBJ2-2,-,TGTGCCAGCAGCTTAGCCGGGCGACAAGTACTAGCGGGGGCGGGCGGGGAGCTGTTTTTT,CASSLAGRQVLAGAGGELFF
TRBD2,TRBV19,TRBJ2-7,-,TGTGCCAGTAGTCGGTCCGGCCGGCGGGGGGAGCAGTACTTC,CASSRSGRRGEQYF
-,TRBV7-3,TRBJ2-1,-,TGTGCCAGCAGCTTTACTAGCCTCAGTGAGCAGTTCTTC,CASSFTSLSEQFF
-,TRBV7-3,TRBJ1-2,-,TGTGCCAGCAGCCCCTCAGGGAGGGACTTGCTTAATGGCTACACCTTC,CASSPSGRDLLNGYTF
-,TRBV9,TRBJ1-2,-,TGTGCCAGCAGTCCCAGGGCTAACTATGGCTACACCTTC,CASSPRANYGYTF
TRBD2,TRBV2,TRBJ2-1,-,TGTGCCAGCAGCTACGATATACTAGCGGGGACCTACAATGAGCAGTTCTTC,CASSYDILAGTYNEQFF
-,TRBV5-1,TRBJ2-7,-,TGCGCCAGCAGAAGCCGACATTCTCCCTACGAGCAGTACTTC,CASRSRHSPYEQYF
TRBD1,TRBV9,TRBJ1-6,-,TGTGCCAGCAGCTCCCACCCGGGACAGACAAATTCACCCCTCCACTTT,CASSSHPGQTNSPLHF
TRBD1,TRBV5-6,TRBJ1-2,-,TGTGCCAGCAGCGGGACAGGGGTTAACTATGGCTACACCTTC,CASSGTGVNYGYTF
TRBD1,TRBV5-4,TRBJ1-1,-,TGTGCCAGCAGCTCCGGACAGGTGCGGTCTAGCACTGAAGCTTTCTTT,CASSSGQVRSSTEAFF
-,TRBV7-2,TRBJ2-7,-,TGTGCCAGCAGCCTAAAGACAGGTAACTACGAGCAGTACTTC,CASSLKTGNYEQYF
TRBD1,TRBV11-2,TRBJ2-5,-,TGTGCCAGCAGCTTAGGGGGTCAGGGGGCATGGGAGACCCAGTACTTC,CASSLGGQGAWETQYF
TRBD1,TRBV28,TRBJ1-2,-,TGTGCCAGCAGTTTGGGACAGAACCTTGATAACTATGGCTACACCTTC,CASSLGQNLDNYGYTF
-,TRBV7-9,TRBJ2-7,-,TGTGCCAGCAGCTCAGTGTGGCTAACAGGATCCAACGAGCAGTACTTC,CASSSVWLTGSNEQYF
TRBD1,TRBV9,TRBJ2-5,once,TGTGCCAGCAGCGTAGGTGGGTCCGGCAGGGGGCAACAAGAGACCCAGTACTTC,CASSVGGSGRGQQETQYF
-,TRBV7-3,TRBJ1-3,-,TGTGCCAGCAGTAAGGGGGCTGGAAACACCATATATTTT,CASSKGAGNTIYF
-,TRBV11-1,TRBJ1-1,-,TGTGCCAGCAGGGAATTCTACGACTCGCCTAATGAAGCTTTCTTT,CASREFYDSPNEAFF
-,TRBV5-6,TRBJ1-5,-,TGTGCCAGCAGCTTGGCCCCGGGGTGGAATCAGCCCCAGCATTTT,CASSLAPGWNQPQHF
TRBD1,TRBV28,TRBJ1-5,-,TGTGCCAGCATCATTGGGGACAGTGTTCAGCCCCAGCATTTT,CASIIGDSVQPQHF